This T cell receptor (beta chain) was captured by sequencing in a study of CD8+ T cells in alopecia areata. Study-level points and caveats: The study found higher clonality in lesional than normal scalp, especially in alopecia totalis/universalis. Under tofacitinib, numerous expanded lesional clonotypes remained detectable in scalp and blood.

The length of the CDR3 is 15 residues. The V and J ends lost 1 base and 6 bases respectively, with 15 bases between them. The germline gives CDR1 LGHNA, CDR2 YNFKEQ. Of note for this clone: Its specificity is unknown.

Following extraction, RNA underwent reverse transcription to cDNA, which served as the sequencing template. Assay: immunoSEQ multiplex PCR; the TCRdb copy retains only in-frame clones and omits some. The sample holds approximately 280,000 clones, 55% to 75% seen once. Stated treatment: oral pan-JAK inhibitor, 5-10 mg twice daily. Peripheral blood and lesional scalp punch biopsies were taken from alopecia areata patients. PBMCs were stained for CD3, CD4 and CD8, and CD4+ and CD8+ T cells were sorted. This clonotype originated in a human donor with alopecia areata. The rearrangement links TRBV4-2 to TRBJ1-1; D might be TRBD1 (6 bases). The sequencing used CD4+ T cells sorted from blood, collected at week 24, from a patient treated with tofacitinib. The CDR3: CASSQGTRGAPEAFF. Here the CDR3 DNA reads TGTGCCAGCAGCCAAGGTACTAGGGGGGCCCCTGAAGCTTTCTTT.